The sequence of this T cell receptor (beta chain) was determined in a study of shared clonotypes between healthy human individuals. General study points: Rarefaction indicated that sorted-subset sequencing remained incomplete although depth was large. Owing to a small donor count, the genetic and exposure-history diversity represented was limited.

Genomic DNA per cell subset filled all wells of several immunoSEQ plates. Here immunoSEQ multiplex PCR was the method, and the copy in TCRdb shows in-frame clones only, minus some. Here the sample spans millions of clones, around 96% being singletons. Trimming took off 3 bases at V and 8 bases at J, with 17 bases between the two ends. The CDR3 is 15 amino acids. Germline-derived CDR1 and CDR2 are SGHDN and FVKESK. Positive CCR7 selection of CD45RO-negative cells yielded the naive CD8 cells, and terminally differentiated effector memory CD45RA+ cells were excluded. In the case of this clone: The antigen is undetermined.

The chain is built from TRBV14 and TRBJ2-1; D is perhaps TRBD1 (6 bases). This clonotype was obtained from a young man in good health. Sequencing was performed on naive CD8+ T cells sorted from blood. The CDR3 here is CASSHGQSILDEQFF. The CDR3 DNA sequence: TGTGCCAGCAGCCACGGACAGTCAATCCTCGATGAGCAGTTCTTC.